This T cell receptor beta chain appears in the sequencing data of a study of control samples from healthy donors and cancer patients. TCRdb keeps only in-frame clones here, not all; method: immunoSEQ multiplex PCR. The sample has roughly 180,000 clones; roughly 92% are singletons. There are 15 residues in the CDR3. The germline V gene has CDR1 KGHSH and CDR2 LQKENI. Trimming stripped 2 bases from V and 1 base from J, with 11 bases between. The rearrangement uses TRBV18 and TRBJ1-2; D might be TRBD1 (6 bases). The material sequenced was blood. The receptor's source is a woman between 18 and 29 years old in good health. CDR3 amino acids: CASSPARTVNYGYTF. In nucleotides, the CDR3 is TGTGCCAGCTCACCAGCCCGGACAGTTAACTATGGCTACACCTTC.